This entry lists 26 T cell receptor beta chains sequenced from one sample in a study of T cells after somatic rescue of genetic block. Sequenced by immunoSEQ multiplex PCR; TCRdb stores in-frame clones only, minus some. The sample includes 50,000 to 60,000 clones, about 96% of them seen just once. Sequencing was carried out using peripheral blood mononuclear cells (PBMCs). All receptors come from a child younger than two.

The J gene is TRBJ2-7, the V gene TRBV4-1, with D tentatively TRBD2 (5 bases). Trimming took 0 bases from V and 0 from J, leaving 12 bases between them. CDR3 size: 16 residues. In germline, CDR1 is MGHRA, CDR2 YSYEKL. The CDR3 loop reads CASSQDRDYRSYEQYF. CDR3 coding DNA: TGCGCCAGCAGCCAAGACCGTGACTACCGCTCCTACGAGCAGTACTTC.

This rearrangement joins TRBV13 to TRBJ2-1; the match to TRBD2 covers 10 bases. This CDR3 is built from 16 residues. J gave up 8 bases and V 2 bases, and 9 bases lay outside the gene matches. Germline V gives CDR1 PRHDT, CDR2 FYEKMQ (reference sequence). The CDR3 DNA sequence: TGTGCCAGCAGCTTAAAGGATATAGCGGGAGGCGATGAGCAGTTCTTC. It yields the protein CASSLKDIAGGDEQFF.

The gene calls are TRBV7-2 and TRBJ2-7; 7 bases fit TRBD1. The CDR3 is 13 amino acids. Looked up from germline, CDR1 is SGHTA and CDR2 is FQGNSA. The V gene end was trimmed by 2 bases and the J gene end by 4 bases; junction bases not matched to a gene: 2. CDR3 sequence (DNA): TGTGCCAGCAGCTTAAGCAGGGGGTACGAGCAGTACTTC. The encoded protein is CASSLSRGYEQYF.

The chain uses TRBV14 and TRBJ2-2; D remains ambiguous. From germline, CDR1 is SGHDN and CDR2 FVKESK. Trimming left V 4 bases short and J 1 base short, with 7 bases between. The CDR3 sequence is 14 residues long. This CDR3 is CASSPYWNTGELFF. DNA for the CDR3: TGTGCCAGCAGCCCTTACTGGAACACCGGGGAGCTGTTTTTT.

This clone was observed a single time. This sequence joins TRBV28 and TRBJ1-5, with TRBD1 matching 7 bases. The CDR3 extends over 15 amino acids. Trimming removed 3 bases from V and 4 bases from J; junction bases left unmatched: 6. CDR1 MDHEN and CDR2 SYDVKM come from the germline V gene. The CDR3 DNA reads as TGTGCCAGCAGTTTCGTTGGACAGGATAATCAGCCCCAGCATTTT. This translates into CASSFVGQDNQPQHF.

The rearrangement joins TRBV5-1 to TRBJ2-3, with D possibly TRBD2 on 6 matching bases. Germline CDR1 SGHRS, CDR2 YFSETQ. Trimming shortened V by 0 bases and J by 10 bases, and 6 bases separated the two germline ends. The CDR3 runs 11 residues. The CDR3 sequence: CASSLGLAQYF. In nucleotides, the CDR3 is TGCGCCAGCAGCTTGGGACTAGCGCAGTATTTT.

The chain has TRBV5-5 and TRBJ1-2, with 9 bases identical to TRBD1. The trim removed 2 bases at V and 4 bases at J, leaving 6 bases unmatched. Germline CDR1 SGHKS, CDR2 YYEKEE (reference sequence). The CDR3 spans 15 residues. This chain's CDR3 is CASSLSATGGYGYTF. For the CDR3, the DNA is TGTGCCAGCAGCTTAAGCGCGACAGGGGGCTATGGCTACACCTTC.

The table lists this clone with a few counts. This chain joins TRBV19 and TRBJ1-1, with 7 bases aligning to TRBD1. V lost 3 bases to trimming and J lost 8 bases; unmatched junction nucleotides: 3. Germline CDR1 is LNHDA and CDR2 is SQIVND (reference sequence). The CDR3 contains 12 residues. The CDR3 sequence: CASSILGQEAFF. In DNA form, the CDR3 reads TGTGCCAGTAGTATTTTGGGACAGGAAGCTTTCTTT.

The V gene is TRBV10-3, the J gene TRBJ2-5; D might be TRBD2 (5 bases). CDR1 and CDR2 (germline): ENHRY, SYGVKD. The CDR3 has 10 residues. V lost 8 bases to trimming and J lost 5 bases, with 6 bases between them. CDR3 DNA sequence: TGTGCCATCGGCGGGGAGACCCAGTACTTC. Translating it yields CAIGGETQYF.

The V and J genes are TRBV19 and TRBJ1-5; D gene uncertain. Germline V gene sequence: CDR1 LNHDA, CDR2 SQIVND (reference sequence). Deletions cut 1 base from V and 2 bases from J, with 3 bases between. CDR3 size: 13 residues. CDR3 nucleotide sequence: TGTGCCAGTAGTATAGGGGGCAATCAGCCCCAGCATTTT. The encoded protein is CASSIGGNQPQHF.

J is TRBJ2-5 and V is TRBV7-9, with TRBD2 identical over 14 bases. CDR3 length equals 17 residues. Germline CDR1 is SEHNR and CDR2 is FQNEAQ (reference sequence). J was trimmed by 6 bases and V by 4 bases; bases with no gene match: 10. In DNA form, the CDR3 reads TGTGCCAGCAGCTCTCCACTGACTAGCGGGAGGGTGAAGACCCAGTACTTC. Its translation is CASSSPLTSGRVKTQYF.

The CDR3 DNA follows: TGTGCCAGCAGCTTTACCCACAGAAGGGATGGCTACACCTTC. Translated, it gives CASSFTHRRDGYTF. The chain combines TRBV7-9 with TRBJ1-2; D uncertain. The CDR3 has 14 residues. The germline gives CDR1 SEHNR, CDR2 FQNEAQ (reference sequence). V was trimmed by 3 bases and J by 6 bases, leaving 14 bases between them. The variable domain in full, with the rest retrieved from reference TRBV7-9 and TRBJ1-2, is DTGVSQNPRHKITKRGQNVTFRCDPISEHNRLYWYRQTLGQGPEFLTYFQNEAQLEKSRLLSDRFSAERPKGSFSTLEIQRTEQGDSAMYLCASSFTHRRDGYTFGSGTRLTVV.

The CDR3 spells CASSFGLAGYEQYF. In nucleotides, the CDR3 is TGTGCCAGCAGTTTTGGACTAGCGGGATACGAGCAGTACTTC. The chain combines TRBV27 with TRBJ2-5, with TRBD2 identical over 12 bases. The tail of the sequence fits TRBJ2-7 better, so the J call may be wrong. The CDR3 is 14 amino acids. Germline-derived CDR1 and CDR2 are MNHEY and SMNVEV (reference sequence).

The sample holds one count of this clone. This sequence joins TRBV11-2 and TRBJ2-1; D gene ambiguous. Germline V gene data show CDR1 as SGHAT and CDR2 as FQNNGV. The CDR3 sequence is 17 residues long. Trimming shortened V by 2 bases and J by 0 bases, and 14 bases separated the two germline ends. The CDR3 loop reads CASSLYSITSSYNEQFF. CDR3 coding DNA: TGTGCCAGCAGCTTATACTCTATCACCAGCTCCTACAATGAGCAGTTCTTC.

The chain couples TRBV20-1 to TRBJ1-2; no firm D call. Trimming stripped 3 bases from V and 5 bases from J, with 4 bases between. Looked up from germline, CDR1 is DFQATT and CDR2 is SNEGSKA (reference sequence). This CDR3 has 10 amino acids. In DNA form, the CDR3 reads TGCAGTGCTAGCCAGTATGGCTACACCTTC. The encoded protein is CSASQYGYTF.

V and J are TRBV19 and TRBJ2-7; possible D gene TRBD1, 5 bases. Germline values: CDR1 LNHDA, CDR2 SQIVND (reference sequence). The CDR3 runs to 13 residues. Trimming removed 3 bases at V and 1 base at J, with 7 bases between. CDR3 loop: CASSIQGSYEQYF. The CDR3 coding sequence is TGTGCCAGTAGTATCCAGGGTTCCTACGAGCAGTACTTC.

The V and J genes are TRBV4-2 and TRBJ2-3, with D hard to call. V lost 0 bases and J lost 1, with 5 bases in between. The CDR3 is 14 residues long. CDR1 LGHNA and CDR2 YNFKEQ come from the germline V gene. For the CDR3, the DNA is TGTGCCAGCAGCCAAGATCCCGGCACAGATACGCAGTATTTT. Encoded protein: CASSQDPGTDTQYF.

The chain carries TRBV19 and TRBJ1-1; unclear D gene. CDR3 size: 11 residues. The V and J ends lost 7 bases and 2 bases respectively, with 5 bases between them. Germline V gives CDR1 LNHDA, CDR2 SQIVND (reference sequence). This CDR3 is CASTYNTEAFF. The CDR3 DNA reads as TGTGCCAGTACCTACAACACTGAAGCTTTCTTT. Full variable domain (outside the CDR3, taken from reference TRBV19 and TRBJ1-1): DGGITQSPKYLFRKEGQNVTLSCEQNLNHDAMYWYRQDPGQGLRLIYYSQIVNDFQKGDIAEGYSVSREKKESFPLTVTSAQKNPTAFYLCASTYNTEAFFGQGTRLTVV.

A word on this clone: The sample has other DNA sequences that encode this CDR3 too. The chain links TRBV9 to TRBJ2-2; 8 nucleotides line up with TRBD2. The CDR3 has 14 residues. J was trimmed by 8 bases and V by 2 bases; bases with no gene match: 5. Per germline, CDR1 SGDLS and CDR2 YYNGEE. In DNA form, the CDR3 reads TGTGCCAGCAGCGTCAGCGGGAGTACAGGGGAGCTGTTTTTT. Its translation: CASSVSGSTGELFF.

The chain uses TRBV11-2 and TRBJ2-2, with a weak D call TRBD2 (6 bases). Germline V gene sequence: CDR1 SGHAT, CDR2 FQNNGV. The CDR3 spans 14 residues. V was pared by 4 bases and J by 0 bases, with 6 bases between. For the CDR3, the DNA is TGTGCCAGCAGCTCTAGCGCGAACACCGGGGAGCTGTTTTTT. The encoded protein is CASSSSANTGELFF.

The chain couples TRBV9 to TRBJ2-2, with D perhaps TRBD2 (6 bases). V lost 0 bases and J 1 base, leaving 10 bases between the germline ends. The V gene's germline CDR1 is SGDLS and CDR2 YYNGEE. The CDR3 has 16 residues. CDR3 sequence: CASSVGQGGNTGELFF. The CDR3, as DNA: TGTGCCAGCAGCGTAGGCCAGGGAGGGAACACCGGGGAGCTGTTTTTT.

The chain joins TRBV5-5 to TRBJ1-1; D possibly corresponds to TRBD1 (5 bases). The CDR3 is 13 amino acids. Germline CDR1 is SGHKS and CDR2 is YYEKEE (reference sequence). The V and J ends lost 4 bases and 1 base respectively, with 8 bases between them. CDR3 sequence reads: CASSLGTNTEAFF. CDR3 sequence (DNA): TGTGCCAGCAGCCTCGGGACGAACACTGAAGCTTTCTTT.

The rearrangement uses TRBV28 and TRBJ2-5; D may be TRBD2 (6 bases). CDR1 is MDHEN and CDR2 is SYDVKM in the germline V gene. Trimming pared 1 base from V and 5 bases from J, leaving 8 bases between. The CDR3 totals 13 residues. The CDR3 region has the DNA TGTGCCAGCAGTTTATACCGGGGGGAGACCCAGTACTTC. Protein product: CASSLYRGETQYF.

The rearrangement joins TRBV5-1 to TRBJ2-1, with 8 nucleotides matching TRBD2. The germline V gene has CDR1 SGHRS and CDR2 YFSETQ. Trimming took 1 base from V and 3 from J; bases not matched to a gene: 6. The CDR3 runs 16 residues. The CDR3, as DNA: TGCGCCAGCAGCTTGCGGACTAGCCTCCTCTACAATGAGCAGTTCTTC. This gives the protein CASSLRTSLLYNEQFF.

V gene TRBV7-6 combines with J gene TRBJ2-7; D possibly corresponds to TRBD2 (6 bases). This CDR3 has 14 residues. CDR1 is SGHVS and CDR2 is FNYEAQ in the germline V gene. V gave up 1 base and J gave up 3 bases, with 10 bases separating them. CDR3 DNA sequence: TGTGCCAGCAGCTTAGGGGTGCGGGGCTACGAGCAGTACTTC. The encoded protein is CASSLGVRGYEQYF.

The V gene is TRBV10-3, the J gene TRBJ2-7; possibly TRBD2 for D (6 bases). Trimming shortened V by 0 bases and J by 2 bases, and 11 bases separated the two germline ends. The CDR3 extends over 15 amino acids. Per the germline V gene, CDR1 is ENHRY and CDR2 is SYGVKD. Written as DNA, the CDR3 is TGTGCCATCAGTGAGTCCTGGGGGGACCCCTACGAGCAGTACTTC. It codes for CAISESWGDPYEQYF.